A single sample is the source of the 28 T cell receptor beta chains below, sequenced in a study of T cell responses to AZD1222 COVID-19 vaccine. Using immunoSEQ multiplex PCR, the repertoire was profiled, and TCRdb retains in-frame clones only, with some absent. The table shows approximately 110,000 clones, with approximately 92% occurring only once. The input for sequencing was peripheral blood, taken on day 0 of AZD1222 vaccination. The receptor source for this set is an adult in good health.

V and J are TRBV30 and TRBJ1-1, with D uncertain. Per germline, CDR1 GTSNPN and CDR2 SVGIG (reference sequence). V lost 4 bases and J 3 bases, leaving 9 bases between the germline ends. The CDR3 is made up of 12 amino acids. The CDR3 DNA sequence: TGTGCCTGGAAAAGCGCGTACACTGAAGCTTTCTTT. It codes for CAWKSAYTEAFF.

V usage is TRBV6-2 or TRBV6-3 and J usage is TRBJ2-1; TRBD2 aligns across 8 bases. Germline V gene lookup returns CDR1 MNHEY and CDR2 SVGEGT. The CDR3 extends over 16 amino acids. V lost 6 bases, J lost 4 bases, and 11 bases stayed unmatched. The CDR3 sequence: CASSPGSSGAYNEQFF. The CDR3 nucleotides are TGTGCCAGCAGCCCCGGAAGTAGCGGGGCTTACAATGAGCAGTTCTTC.

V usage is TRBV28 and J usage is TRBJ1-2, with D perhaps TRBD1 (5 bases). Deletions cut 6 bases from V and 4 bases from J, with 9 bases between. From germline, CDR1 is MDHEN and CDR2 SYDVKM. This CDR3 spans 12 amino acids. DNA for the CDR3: TGTGCCAGCAGGTCGGGGGGCTATGGCTACACCTTC. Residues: CASRSGGYGYTF.

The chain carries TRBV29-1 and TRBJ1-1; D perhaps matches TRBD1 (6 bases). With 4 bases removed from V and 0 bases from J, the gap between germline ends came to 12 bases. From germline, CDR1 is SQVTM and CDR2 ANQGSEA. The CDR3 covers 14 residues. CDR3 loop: CSVGPRGMNTEAFF. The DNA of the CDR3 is TGCAGCGTTGGGCCGAGGGGGATGAACACTGAAGCTTTCTTT.

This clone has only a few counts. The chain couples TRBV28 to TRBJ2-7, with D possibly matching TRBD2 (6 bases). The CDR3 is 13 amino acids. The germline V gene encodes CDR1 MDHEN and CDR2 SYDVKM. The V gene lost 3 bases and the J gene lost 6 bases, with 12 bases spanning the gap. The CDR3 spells CASSFYRGTEQYF. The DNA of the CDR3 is TGTGCCAGCAGTTTTTATCGGGGGACCGAGCAGTACTTC.

CDR3 sequence reads: CASSLSGASGIYEQYF. In nucleotides, the CDR3 is TGTGCCAGCAGCTTAAGTGGGGCTAGCGGGATCTACGAGCAGTACTTC. The V call is TRBV11-2, the J call TRBJ2-7, with 9 bases identical to TRBD2. Germline values: CDR1 SGHAT, CDR2 FQNNGV. This CDR3 is built from 16 residues. The V and J ends lost 2 bases and 3 bases, in that order; junction bases with no gene match: 8.

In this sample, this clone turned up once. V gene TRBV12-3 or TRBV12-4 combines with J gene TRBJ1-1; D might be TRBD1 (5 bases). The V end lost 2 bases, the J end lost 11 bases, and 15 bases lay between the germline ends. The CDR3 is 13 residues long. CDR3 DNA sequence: TGTGCCAGCAGTTTATCCGGGGCAAGGCTTGCTTTCTTT. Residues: CASSLSGARLAFF.

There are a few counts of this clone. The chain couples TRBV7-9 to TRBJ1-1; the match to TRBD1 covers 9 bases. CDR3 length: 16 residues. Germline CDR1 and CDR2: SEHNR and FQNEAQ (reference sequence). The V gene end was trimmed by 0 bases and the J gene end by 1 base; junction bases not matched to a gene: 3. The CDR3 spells CASSLATGGENTEAFF. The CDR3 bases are TGTGCCAGCAGCTTAGCCACAGGGGGCGAGAACACTGAAGCTTTCTTT. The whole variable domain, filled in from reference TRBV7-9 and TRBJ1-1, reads DTGVSQNPRHKITKRGQNVTFRCDPISEHNRLYWYRQTLGQGPEFLTYFQNEAQLEKSRLLSDRFSAERPKGSFSTLEIQRTEQGDSAMYLCASSLATGGENTEAFFGQGTRLTVV.

The CDR3 DNA reads TGTGCCAGCAGCGCGACAGGGGCCAACGAGCAGTACTTC. Protein product: CASSATGANEQYF. This rearrangement joins TRBV5-5 to TRBJ2-7; 8 bases are shared with TRBD1. Germline V gene data show CDR1 as SGHKS and CDR2 as YYEKEE (reference sequence). This CDR3 region has 13 residues. The J segment lost 5 bases and the V segment lost 4 bases, leaving 5 bases of the junction unmatched.

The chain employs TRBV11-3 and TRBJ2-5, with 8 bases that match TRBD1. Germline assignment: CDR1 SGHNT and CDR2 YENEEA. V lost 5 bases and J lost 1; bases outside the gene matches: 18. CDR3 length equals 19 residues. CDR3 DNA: TGTGCCAGCAGCCCCCGGACAGGGTCAGGTAGCGGAGGCCAAGAGACCCAGTACTTC. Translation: CASSPRTGSGSGGQETQYF.

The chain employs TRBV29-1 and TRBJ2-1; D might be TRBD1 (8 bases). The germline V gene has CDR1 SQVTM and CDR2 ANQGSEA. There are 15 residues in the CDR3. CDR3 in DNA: TGCAGTGCCGTACTCACAGGGGGGGAGGCGAATGAGCAGTTCTTC. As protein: CSAVLTGGEANEQFF.

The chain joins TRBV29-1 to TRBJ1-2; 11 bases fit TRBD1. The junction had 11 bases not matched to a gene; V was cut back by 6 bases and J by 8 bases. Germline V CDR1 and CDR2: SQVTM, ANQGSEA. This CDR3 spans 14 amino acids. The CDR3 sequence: CSVEGQGVLGGYTF. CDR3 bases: TGCAGCGTGGAGGGACAGGGGGTGTTAGGGGGCTACACCTTC.

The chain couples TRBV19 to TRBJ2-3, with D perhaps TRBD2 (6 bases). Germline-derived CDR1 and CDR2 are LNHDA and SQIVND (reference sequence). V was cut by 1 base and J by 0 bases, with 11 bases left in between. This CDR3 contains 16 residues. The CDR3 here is CASSIAGESSTDTQYF. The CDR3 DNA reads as TGTGCCAGTAGTATAGCGGGGGAGTCTAGCACAGATACGCAGTATTTT.

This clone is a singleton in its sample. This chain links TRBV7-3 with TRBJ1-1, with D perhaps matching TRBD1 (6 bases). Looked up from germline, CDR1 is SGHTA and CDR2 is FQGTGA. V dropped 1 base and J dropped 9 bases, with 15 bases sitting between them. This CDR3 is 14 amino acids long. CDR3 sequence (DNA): TGTGCCAGCAGCTTAAAAGCGGGACAAGGTCAAGCTTTCTTT. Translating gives CASSLKAGQGQAFF.

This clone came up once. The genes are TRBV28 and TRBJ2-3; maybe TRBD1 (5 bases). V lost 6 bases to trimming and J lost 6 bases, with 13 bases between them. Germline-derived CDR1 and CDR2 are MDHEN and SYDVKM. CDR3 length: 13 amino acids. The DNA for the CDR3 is TGTGCCAGCAGGCGCATGGGGCCCGATACGCAGTATTTT. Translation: CASRRMGPDTQYF.

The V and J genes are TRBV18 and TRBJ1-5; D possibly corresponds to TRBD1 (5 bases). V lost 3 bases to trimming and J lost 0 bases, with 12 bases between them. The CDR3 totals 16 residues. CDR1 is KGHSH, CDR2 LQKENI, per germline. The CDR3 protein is CASSPREQASNQPQHF. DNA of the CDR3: TGTGCCAGCTCACCCCGGGAACAGGCTAGCAATCAGCCCCAGCATTTT.

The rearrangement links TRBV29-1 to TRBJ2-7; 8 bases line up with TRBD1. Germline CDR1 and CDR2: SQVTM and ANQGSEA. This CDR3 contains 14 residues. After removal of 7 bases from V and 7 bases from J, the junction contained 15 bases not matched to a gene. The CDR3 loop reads CSARTGSEYVEQYF. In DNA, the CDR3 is TGCAGCGCTCGGACAGGGTCTGAATACGTGGAGCAGTACTTC.

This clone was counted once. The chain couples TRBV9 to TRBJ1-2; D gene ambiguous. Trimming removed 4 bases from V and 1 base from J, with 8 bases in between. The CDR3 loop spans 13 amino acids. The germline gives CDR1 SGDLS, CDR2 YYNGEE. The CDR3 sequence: CASSPSNNYGYTF. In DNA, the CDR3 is TGTGCCAGCAGCCCCTCTAATAACTATGGCTACACCTTC.

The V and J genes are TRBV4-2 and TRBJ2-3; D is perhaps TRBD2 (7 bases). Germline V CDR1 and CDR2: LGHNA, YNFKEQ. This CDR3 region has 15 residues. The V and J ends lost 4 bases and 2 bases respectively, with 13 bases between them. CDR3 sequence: CASSPGGLVTDTQYF. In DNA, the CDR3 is TGTGCCAGCAGCCCCGGGGGGCTAGTCACAGATACGCAGTATTTT.

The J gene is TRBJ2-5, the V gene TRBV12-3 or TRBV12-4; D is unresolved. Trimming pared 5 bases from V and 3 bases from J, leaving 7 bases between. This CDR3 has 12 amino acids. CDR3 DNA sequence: TGTGCCAGCAGTCTAGAGGAAGAGACCCAGTACTTC. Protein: CASSLEEETQYF.

CDR3 sequence reads: CASSSGLGNIQYF. The CDR3 DNA sequence: TGTGCCAGCAGCTCGGGACTCGGGAACATTCAGTACTTC. The chain uses TRBV7-8 and TRBJ2-4, with D possibly being TRBD2 (6 bases). V was cut by 4 bases and J by 7 bases, with 11 bases left in between. Germline V gene data show CDR1 as SGHVS and CDR2 as FQNEAQ. The CDR3 has 13 residues.

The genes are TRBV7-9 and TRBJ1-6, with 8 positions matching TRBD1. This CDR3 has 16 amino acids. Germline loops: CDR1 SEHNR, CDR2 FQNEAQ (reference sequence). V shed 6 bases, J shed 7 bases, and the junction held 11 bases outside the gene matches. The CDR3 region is CASSYRTGHINSPLHF. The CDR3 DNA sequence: TGTGCCAGCAGTTACCGGACAGGGCATATCAATTCACCCCTCCACTTT. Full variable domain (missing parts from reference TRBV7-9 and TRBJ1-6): DTGVSQNPRHKITKRGQNVTFRCDPISEHNRLYWYRQTLGQGPEFLTYFQNEAQLEKSRLLSDRFSAERPKGSFSTLEIQRTEQGDSAMYLCASSYRTGHINSPLHFGNGTRLTVT.

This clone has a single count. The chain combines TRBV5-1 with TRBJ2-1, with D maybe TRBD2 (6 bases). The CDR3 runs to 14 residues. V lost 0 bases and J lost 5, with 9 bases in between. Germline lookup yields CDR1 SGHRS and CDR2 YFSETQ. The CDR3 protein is CASSLVSGNNEQFF. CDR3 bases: TGCGCCAGCAGCTTGGTTAGCGGAAACAATGAGCAGTTCTTC.

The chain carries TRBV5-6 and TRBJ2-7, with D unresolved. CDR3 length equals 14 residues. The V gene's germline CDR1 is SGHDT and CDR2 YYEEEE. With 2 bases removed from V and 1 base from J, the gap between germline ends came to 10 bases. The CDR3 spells CASSLARVSYEQYF. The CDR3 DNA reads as TGTGCCAGCAGCTTAGCACGCGTATCCTACGAGCAGTACTTC. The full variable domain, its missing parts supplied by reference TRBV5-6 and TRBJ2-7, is DAGVTQSPTHLIKTRGQQVTLRCSPKSGHDTVSWYQQALGQGPQFIFQYYEEEERQRGNFPDRFSGHQFPNYSSELNVNALLLGDSALYLCASSLARVSYEQYFGPGTRLTVT.

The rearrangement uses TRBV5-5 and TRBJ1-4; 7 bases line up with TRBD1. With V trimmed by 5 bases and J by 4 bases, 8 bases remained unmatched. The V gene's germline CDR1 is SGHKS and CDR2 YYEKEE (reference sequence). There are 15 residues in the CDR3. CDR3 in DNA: TGTGCCAGCAGAGATCTAGGGGGCCTTAATGAAAAACTGTTTTTT. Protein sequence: CASRDLGGLNEKLFF.

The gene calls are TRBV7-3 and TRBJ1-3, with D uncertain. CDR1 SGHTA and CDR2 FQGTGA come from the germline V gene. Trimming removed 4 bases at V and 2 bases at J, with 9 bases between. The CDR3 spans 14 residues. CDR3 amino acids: CASSSHGAGNTIYF. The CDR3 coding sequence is TGTGCCAGCAGCTCCCACGGGGCTGGAAACACCATATATTTT.

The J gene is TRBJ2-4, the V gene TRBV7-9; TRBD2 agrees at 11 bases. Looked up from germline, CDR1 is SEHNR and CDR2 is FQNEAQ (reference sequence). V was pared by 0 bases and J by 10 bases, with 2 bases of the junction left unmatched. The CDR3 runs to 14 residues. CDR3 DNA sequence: TGTGCCAGCAGCTTAGCGGCTAGCGGGGGGATTCAGTACTTC. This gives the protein CASSLAASGGIQYF.

CDR3 nucleotide sequence: TGTGCCAGCAGCTTGGCCGGGGCGCTCTATGGCTACACCTTC. The encoded protein is CASSLAGALYGYTF. This sequence joins TRBV5-6 and TRBJ1-2, with D possibly matching TRBD1 (5 bases). The CDR3 consists of 14 residues. V lost 0 bases, J lost 4 bases, and 10 bases lay in between. Germline CDR1 and CDR2: SGHDT and YYEEEE.